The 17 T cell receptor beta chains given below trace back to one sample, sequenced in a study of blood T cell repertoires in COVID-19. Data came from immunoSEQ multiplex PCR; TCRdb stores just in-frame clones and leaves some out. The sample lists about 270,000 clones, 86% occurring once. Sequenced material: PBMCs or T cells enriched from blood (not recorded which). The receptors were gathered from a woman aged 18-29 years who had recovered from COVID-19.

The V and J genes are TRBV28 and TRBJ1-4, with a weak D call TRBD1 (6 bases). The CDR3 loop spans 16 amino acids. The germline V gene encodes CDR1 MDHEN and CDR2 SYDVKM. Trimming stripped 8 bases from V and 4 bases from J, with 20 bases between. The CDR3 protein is CASSMPSGQSNEKLFF. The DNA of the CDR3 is TGTGCCAGCTCCATGCCCTCCGGACAGAGTAATGAAAAACTGTTTTTT. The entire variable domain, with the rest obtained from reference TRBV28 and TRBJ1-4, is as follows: DVKVTQSSRYLVKRTGEKVFLECVQDMDHENMFWYRQDPGLGLRLIYFSYDVKMKEKGDIPEGYSVSREKKERFSLILESASTNQTSMYLCASSMPSGQSNEKLFFGSGTQLSVL.

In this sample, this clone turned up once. CDR3 nucleotides: TGTGCCATCAGTGAGGGAGGGACAGCCCAAGAGACCCAGTACTTC. This encodes CAISEGGTAQETQYF. The V and J genes are TRBV10-3 and TRBJ2-5, with D tentatively TRBD1 (7 bases). CDR1 and CDR2 from the germline V gene are ENHRY and SYGVKD. This CDR3 contains 15 residues. Between the trimmed V and J ends, which lost 2 bases and 1 base, there was a span of 11 bases.

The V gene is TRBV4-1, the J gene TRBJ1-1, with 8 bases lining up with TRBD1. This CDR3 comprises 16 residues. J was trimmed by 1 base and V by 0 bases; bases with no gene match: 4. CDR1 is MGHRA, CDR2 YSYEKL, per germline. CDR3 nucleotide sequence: TGCGCCAGCAGCCAAGATATCGGACAGGGGAACACTGAAGCTTTCTTT. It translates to CASSQDIGQGNTEAFF.

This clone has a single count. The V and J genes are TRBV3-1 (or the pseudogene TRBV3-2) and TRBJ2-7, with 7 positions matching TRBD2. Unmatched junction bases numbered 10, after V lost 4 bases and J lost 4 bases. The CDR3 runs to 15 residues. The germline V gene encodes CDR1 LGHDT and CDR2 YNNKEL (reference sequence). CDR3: CASSRGLEGTYEQYF. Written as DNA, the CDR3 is TGTGCCAGCAGCCGCGGACTAGAGGGAACTTACGAGCAGTACTTC.

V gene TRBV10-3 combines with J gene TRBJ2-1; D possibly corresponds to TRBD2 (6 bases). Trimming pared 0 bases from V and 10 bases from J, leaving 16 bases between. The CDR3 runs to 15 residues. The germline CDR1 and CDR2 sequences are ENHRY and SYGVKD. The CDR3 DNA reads TGTGCCATCAGTGAGTCGGAGGGAAGTTCGTGGGAGCAGTTCTTC. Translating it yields CAISESEGSSWEQFF.

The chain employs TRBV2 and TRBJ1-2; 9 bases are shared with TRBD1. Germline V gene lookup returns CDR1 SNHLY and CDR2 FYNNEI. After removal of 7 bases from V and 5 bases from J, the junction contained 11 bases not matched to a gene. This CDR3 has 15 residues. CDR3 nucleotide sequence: TGTGCCAGCAACCTAGGGACAGGGTTTAGTTATGGCTACACCTTC. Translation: CASNLGTGFSYGYTF.

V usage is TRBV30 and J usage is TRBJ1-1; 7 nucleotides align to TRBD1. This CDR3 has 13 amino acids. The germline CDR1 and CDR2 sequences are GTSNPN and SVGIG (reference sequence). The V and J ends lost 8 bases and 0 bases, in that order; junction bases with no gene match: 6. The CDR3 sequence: CARTGQMNTEAFF. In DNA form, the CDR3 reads TGTGCCCGGACAGGCCAAATGAACACTGAAGCTTTCTTT.

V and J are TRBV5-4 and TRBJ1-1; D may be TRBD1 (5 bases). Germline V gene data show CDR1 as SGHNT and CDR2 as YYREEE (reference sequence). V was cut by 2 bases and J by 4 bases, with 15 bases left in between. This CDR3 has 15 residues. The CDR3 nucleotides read TGTGCCAGCAGCTTACCAGGGTCCCGGCGCACTGAAGCTTTCTTT. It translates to CASSLPGSRRTEAFF.

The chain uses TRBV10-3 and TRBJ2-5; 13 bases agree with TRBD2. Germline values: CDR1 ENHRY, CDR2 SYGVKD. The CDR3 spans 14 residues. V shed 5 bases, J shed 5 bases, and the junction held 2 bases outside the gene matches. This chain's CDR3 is CAISSLAGGETQYF. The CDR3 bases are TGTGCCATCAGTTCACTAGCGGGAGGGGAGACCCAGTACTTC.

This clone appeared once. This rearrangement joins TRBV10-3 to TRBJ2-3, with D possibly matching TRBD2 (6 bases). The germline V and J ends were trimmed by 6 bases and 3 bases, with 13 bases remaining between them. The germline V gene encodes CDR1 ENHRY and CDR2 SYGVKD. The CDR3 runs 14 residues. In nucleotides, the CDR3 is TGTGCCATCAGGGACGGGAGTTCAACAGATACGCAGTATTTT. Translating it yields CAIRDGSSTDTQYF.

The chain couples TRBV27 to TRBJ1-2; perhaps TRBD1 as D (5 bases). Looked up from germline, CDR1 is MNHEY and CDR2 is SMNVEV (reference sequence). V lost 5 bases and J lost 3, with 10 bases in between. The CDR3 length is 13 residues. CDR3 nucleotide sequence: TGTGCCAGCAGTCACGGGGGGGACTATGGCTACACCTTC. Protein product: CASSHGGDYGYTF.

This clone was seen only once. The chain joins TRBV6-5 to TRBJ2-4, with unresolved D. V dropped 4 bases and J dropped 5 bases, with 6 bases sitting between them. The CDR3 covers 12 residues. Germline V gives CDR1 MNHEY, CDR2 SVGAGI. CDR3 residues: CASSSTENIQYF. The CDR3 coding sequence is TGTGCCAGCAGTTCCACGGAAAACATTCAGTACTTC.

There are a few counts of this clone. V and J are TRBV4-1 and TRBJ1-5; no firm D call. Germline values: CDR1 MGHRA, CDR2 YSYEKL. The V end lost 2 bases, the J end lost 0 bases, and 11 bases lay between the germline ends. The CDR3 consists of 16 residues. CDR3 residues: CASSQLSGDSNQPQHF. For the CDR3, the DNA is TGCGCCAGCAGCCAACTGAGCGGAGATAGCAATCAGCCCCAGCATTTT.

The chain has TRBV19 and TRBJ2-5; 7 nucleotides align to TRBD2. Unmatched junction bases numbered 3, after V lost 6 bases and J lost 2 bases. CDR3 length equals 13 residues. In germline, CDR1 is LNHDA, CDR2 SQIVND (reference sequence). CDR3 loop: CASRQAGQETQYF. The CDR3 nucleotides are TGTGCCAGTAGGCAAGCGGGACAAGAGACCCAGTACTTC.

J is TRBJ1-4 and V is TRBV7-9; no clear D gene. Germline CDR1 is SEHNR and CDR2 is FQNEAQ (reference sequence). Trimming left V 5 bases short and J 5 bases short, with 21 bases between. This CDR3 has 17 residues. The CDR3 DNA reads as TGTGCCAGCAGCCAGCGTTCCTTCGGCAGTAAGAATGAAAAACTGTTTTTT. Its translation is CASSQRSFGSKNEKLFF.

CDR3 DNA sequence: TGTGCCAGCTCACCGGGACAGGGGATAAACATTCAGTACTTC. Amino acid sequence: CASSPGQGINIQYF. The chain uses TRBV18 and TRBJ2-4; TRBD1 matches 10 bases. After removal of 3 bases from V and 6 bases from J, the junction contained 2 bases not matched to a gene. This CDR3 region has 14 residues. Germline CDR1 KGHSH, CDR2 LQKENI.

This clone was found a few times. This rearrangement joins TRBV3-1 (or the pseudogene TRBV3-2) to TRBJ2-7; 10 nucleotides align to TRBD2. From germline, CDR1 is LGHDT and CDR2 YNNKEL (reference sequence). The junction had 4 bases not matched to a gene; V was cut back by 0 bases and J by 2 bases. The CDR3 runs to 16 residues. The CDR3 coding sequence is TGTGCCAGCAGCCAAGAGCTACTAGCGGGACCCTACGAGCAGTACTTC. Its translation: CASSQELLAGPYEQYF.